The clone carrying this T cell receptor (beta chain) was seen only once. This sample is drawn from a study of blood T cell repertoires in COVID-19. Turning to the study itself: Samples of COVID-19 (acute and convalescent) were obtained from the United States, Italy and Spain. From T cells, B-cell-depleted T cells, or PBMCs came the material, which was cDNA or gDNA.

Original methodology: By means of reference gene primer amplification, nucleated cell counts were estimated. Profiled with immunoSEQ multiplex PCR; TCRdb holds only in-frame clones, not every one. The V and J calls and clone size come from that table; D and trimming were worked out from the DNA. The profile shows 500,000 or so clones, around 90% of them singletons. V shed 5 bases, J shed 3 bases, and the junction held 7 bases outside the gene matches. CDR1 is GTSNPN and CDR2 is SVGIG in the germline V gene (reference sequence). The length of the CDR3 is 14 residues. Membership in each cohort depended on participant-reported clinical history.

The sequencing input was PBMCs or T cells enriched from blood (not recorded which). This TCR was recovered from a woman aged 18-30 years who had recovered from COVID-19. The chain uses TRBV30 and TRBJ2-3; 8 bases line up with TRBD1. In DNA, the CDR3 is TGTGCCTGGTCGCCAGGGGGCGAGACAGATACGCAGTATTTT. It translates to CAWSPGGETDTQYF.